This T cell receptor beta chain is drawn from a study of PD-1 blockade in mismatch repair-deficient tumors. Three pembrolizumab responders had their TCRs sequenced. Clones were read by immunoSEQ multiplex PCR, and TCRdb kept only the in-frame ones, dropping some. This sample yields about 21,000 clones, of which almost 85% are seen a single time; 15% to 20% belongs to the top ten. The sequencing used peripheral blood, collected 2 weeks after starting pembrolizumab. This TCR came from an adult with mismatch repair-deficient cancer.

DNA for the CDR3: TGTGCCAGCAGTATACCGAGGGGTGATAGAGCCAAAAACATTCAGTACTTC. Its translation is CASSIPRGDRAKNIQYF. The gene calls are TRBV28 and TRBJ2-4; the D call may be TRBD1 or TRBD2 (5 bases each). Trimming took off 5 bases at V and 0 bases at J, with 17 bases between the two ends. Germline lookup yields CDR1 MDHEN and CDR2 SYDVKM. The CDR3 extends over 17 amino acids.